The TCR beta chain under discussion was sequenced for a study of spatial heterogeneity in lung cancer. Study information: Detection of beta-chain sequences consistently exceeded that of alpha-chain sequences. In raw reads, more than 9.5 appearances on average were recorded for each unique TCR and UMI combination. Study-wide findings and caveats: The number of expanded tumor alpha and beta chains correlated with mutation number.

The CDR3 contains 15 residues. CDR1 SGHTA and CDR2 FQGNSA come from the germline V gene. Trimming removed 1 base at V and 1 base at J, with 8 bases between. TCRdb analysed the 5' RACE reads with MiXCR anew, one entry per CDR3 protein. The sample includes some 18,000 distinct CDR3 sequences, about 7.5% of them seen just once. The time point is: sample taken at primary tumor resection. Donation came from around 72 patients with untreated early-stage non-small cell lung cancer. Unsorted whole RNA of tumor, nontumor lung or frozen PBMC was sequenced. Turning to this clonotype: Its antigen is unknown.

The TCR originated in a male donor with early-stage non-small cell lung cancer. V is TRBV7-2 and J is TRBJ1-3; D not resolved. Sequencing was performed on lung tumor tissue, taken at surgery. The CDR3 DNA follows: TGTGCCAGCAGCTTAGGCAGCGTTTCTGGAAACACCATATATTTT. Its protein is CASSLGSVSGNTIYF.